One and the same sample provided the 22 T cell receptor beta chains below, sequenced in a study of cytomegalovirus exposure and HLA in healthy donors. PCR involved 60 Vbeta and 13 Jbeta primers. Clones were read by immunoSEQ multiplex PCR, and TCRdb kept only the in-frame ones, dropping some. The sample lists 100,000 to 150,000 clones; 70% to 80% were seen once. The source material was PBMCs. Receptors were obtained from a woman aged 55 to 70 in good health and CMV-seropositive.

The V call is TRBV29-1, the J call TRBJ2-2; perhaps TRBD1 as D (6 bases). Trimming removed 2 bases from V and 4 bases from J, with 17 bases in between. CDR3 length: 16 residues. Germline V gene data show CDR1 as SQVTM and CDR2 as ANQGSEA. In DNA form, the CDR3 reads TGCAGCGTTGAACACGGGGCTAGCAGGGGCACCGGGGAGCTGTTTTTT. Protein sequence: CSVEHGASRGTGELFF.

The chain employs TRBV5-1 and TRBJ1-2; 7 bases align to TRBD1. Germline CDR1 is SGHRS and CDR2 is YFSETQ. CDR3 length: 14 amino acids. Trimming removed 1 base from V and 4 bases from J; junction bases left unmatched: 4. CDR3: CASSLTGEGYGYTF. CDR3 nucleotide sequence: TGCGCCAGCAGCTTGACAGGGGAAGGCTATGGCTACACCTTC.

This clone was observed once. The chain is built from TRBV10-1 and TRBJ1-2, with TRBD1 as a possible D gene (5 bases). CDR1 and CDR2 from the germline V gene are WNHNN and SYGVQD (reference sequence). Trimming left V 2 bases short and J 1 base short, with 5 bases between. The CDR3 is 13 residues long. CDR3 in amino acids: CASSEDSNYGYTF. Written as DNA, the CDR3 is TGCGCCAGCAGTGAGGACAGTAACTATGGCTACACCTTC.

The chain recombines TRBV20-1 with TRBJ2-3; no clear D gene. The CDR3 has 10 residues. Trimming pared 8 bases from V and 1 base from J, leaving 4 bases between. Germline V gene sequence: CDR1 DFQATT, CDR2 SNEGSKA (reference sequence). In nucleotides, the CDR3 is TGCAGTCCAGGCACAGATACGCAGTATTTT. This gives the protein CSPGTDTQYF.

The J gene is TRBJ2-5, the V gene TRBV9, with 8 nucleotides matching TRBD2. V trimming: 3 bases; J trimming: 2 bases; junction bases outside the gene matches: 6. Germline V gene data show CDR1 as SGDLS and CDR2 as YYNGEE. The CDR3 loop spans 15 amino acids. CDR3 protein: CASSEAPSGQETQYF. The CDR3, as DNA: TGTGCCAGCAGCGAGGCCCCTAGCGGGCAAGAGACCCAGTACTTC.

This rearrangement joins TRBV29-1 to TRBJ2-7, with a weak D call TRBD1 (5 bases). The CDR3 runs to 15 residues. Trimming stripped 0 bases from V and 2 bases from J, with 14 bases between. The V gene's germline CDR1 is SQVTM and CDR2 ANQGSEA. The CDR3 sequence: CSVEDQTRATYEQYF. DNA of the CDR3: TGCAGCGTTGAAGACCAGACCAGGGCGACCTACGAGCAGTACTTC.

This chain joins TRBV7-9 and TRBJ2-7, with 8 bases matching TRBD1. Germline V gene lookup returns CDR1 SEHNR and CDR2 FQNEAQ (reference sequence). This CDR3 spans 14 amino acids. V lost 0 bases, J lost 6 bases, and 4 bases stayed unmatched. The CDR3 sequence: CASSLAGTGGEQYF. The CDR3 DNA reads TGTGCCAGCAGCTTAGCGGGGACAGGTGGCGAGCAGTACTTC.

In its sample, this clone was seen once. The CDR3 bases are TGTGCCAGCAGCATGGGACAGACAAGCACAGATACGCAGTATTTT. Translating gives CASSMGQTSTDTQYF. The V and J genes are TRBV7-2 and TRBJ2-3, with TRBD1 matching over 7 bases. The trim removed 5 bases at V and 0 bases at J, leaving 5 bases unmatched. The CDR3 sequence is 15 residues long. From germline, CDR1 is SGHTA and CDR2 FQGNSA.

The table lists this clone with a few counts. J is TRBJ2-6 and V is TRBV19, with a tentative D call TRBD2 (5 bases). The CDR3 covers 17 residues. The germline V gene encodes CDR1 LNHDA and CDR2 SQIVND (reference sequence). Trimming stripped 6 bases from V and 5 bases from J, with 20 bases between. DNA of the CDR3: TGTGCCAGTAGCGATACGGGGAGCGGCCCCAGGGCCAACGTCCTGACTTTC. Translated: CASSDTGSGPRANVLTF.

The CDR3 coding sequence is TGTGCCAGTCATTCCCTACCCGGACAGGGCAATTCACCCCTCCACTTT. This translates into CASHSLPGQGNSPLHF. The chain links TRBV19 to TRBJ1-6; 8 nucleotides align to TRBD1. The V segment lost 8 bases and the J segment 7 bases; nucleotides outside the gene matches: 13. This CDR3 spans 16 amino acids. The germline CDR1 and CDR2 sequences are LNHDA and SQIVND (reference sequence). Supplemented by reference TRBV19 and TRBJ1-6, the full variable domain reads DGGITQSPKYLFRKEGQNVTLSCEQNLNHDAMYWYRQDPGQGLRLIYYSQIVNDFQKGDIAEGYSVSREKKESFPLTVTSAQKNPTAFYLCASHSLPGQGNSPLHFGNGTRLTVT.

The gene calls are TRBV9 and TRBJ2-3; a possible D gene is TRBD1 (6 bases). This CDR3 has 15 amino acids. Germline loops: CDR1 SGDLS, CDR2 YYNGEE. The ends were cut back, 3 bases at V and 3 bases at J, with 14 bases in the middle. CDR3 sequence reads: CASSALQGLTDTQYF. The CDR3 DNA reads TGTGCCAGCAGCGCCTTACAGGGTCTTACAGATACGCAGTATTTT.

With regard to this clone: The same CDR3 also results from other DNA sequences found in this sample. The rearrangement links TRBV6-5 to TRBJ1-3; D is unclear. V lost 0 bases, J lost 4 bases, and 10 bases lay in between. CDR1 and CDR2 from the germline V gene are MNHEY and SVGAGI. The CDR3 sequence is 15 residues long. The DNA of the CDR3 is TGTGCCAGCAGTTACTCGGGTACGGGGGGAAACACCATATATTTT. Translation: CASSYSGTGGNTIYF.

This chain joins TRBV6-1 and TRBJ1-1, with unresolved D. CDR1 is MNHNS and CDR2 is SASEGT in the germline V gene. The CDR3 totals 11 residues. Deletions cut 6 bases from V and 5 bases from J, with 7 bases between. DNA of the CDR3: TGTGCCAGCAGAATGGAGACTGAAGCTTTCTTT. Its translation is CASRMETEAFF.

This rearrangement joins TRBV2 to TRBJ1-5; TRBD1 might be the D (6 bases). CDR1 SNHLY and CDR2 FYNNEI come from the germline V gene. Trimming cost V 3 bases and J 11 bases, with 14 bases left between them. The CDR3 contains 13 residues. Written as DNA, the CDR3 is TGTGCCAGCAGTGATAGGGGGGGCAGGGCCCAGCATTTT. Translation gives CASSDRGGRAQHF.

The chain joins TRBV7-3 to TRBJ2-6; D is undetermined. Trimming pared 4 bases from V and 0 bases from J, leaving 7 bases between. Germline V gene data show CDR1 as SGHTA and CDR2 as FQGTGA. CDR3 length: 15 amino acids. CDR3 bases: TGTGCCAGCAGCTCCACCGGCTCTGGGGCCAACGTCCTGACTTTC. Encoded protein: CASSSTGSGANVLTF. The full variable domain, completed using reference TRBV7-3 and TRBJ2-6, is GAGVSQTPSNKVTEKGKYVELRCDPISGHTALYWYRQSLGQGPEFLIYFQGTGAADDSGLPNDRFFAVRPEGSVSTLKIQRTERGDSAVYLCASSSTGSGANVLTFGAGSRLTVL.

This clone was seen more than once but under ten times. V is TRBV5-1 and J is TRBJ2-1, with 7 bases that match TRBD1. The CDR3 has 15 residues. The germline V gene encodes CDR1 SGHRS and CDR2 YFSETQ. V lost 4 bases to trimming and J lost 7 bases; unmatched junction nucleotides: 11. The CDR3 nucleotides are TGCGCCAGCAGCCAAGGACAGGCCTCTACAAATGAGCAGTTCTTC. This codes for CASSQGQASTNEQFF.

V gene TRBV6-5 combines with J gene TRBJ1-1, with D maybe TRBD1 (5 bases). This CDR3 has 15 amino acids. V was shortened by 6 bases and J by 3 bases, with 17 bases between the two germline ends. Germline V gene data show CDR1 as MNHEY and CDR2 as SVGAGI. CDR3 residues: CASRTSGLSDTEAFF. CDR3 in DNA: TGTGCCAGCAGGACCTCAGGGTTATCGGACACTGAAGCTTTCTTT.

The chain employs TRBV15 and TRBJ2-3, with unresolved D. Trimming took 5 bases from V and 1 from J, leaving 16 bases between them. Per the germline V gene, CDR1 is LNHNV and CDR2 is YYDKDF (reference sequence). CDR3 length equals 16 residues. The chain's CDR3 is CATSAYRTARTDTQYF. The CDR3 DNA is TGTGCCACCAGCGCGTACCGTACAGCCCGCACAGATACGCAGTATTTT. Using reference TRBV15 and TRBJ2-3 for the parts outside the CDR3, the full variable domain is DAMVIQNPRYQVTQFGKPVTLSCSQTLNHNVMYWYQQKSSQAPKLLFHYYDKDFNNEADTPDNFQSRRPNTSFCFLDIRSPGLGDTAMYLCATSAYRTARTDTQYFGPGTRLTVL.

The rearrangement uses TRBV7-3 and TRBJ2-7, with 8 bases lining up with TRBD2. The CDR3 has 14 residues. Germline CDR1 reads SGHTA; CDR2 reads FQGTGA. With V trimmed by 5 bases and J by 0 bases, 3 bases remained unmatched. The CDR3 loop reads CASSAGGRSYEQYF. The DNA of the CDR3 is TGTGCCAGCAGCGCGGGGGGCCGCTCCTACGAGCAGTACTTC.

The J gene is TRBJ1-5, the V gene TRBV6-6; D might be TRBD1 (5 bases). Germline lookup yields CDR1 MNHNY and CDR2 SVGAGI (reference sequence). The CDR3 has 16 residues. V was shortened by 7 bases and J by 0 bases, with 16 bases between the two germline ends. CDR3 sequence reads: CASKILTGNSNQPQHF. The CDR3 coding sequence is TGTGCCAGCAAAATCCTCACAGGCAATAGCAATCAGCCCCAGCATTTT.

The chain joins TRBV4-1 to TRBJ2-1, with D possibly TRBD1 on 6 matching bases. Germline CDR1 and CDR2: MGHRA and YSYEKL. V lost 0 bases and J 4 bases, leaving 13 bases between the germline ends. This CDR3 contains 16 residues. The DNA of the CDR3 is TGCGCCAGCAGCCAAGAGGAGGACAGAACATACAATGAGCAGTTCTTC. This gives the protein CASSQEEDRTYNEQFF.

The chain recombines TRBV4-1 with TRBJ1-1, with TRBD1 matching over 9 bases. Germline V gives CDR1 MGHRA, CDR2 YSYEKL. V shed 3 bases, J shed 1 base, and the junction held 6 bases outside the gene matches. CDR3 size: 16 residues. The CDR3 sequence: CASSHTRDRANTEAFF. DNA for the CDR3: TGCGCCAGCAGCCACACGAGGGACAGGGCGAACACTGAAGCTTTCTTT.